The clone carrying this TCR beta chain was seen only a few times. Antigen: not known. With V trimmed by 5 bases and J by 3 bases, 7 bases remained unmatched. CDR1 and CDR2 from the germline V gene are DFQATT and SNEGSKA (reference sequence). The CDR3 has 13 residues. This record comes from a study of response to subunit inactivated influenza vaccine. Via MiXCR, TCRdb re-called the RT-PCR reads, giving one row per CDR3 protein. The sample holds 540,000 or so distinct CDR3 sequences, around 13% seen once. Study outcomes and limitations: After each seasonal influenza vaccination, few new T cells are recruited, the authors suggested.

The rearrangement links TRBV20-1 to TRBJ2-7; 7 positions agree with TRBD1. The TCR sequence derives from a man in his fifties who received an inactivated influenza vaccine. Material: PBMCs from blood, obtained 45 days after vaccination. The chain's CDR3 is CSAAGTEFYEQYF. The CDR3 DNA follows: TGCAGTGCTGCCGGGACAGAGTTCTACGAGCAGTACTTC.